The 30 T cell receptor beta chains in this list originate from one sample, sequenced in a study of T cell responses to AZD1222 COVID-19 vaccine. TCRdb keeps only in-frame clones here, not all; method: immunoSEQ multiplex PCR. The table lists about 200,000 clones, approximately 94% of them singletons. Specimen: peripheral blood, collected 28 days after the second dose of the MenACWY control vaccine. The origin of the receptors is an adult who received the MenACWY meningococcal vaccine as a control.

The chain recombines TRBV20-1 with TRBJ2-3; D is unclear. V lost 5 bases and J 1 base, leaving 10 bases between the germline ends. The CDR3 spans 13 residues. CDR1 and CDR2 (germline): DFQATT, SNEGSKA (reference sequence). CDR3 DNA: TGCAGTGCTGGTGGGCACCGCACAGATACGCAGTATTTT. Amino acid sequence: CSAGGHRTDTQYF.

This rearrangement joins TRBV28 to TRBJ1-2, with a tentative D call TRBD1 (5 bases). Germline-derived CDR1 and CDR2 are MDHEN and SYDVKM. The CDR3 has 12 residues. Deletions cut 7 bases from V and 5 bases from J, with 11 bases between. CDR3 loop: CASTERGYGYTF. CDR3 DNA: TGTGCCAGCACCGAACGGGGGTATGGCTACACCTTC.

The chain combines TRBV4-3 with TRBJ2-7; D perhaps matches TRBD1 (6 bases). Germline CDR1 is LGHNA and CDR2 is YSLEER. The CDR3 loop spans 14 amino acids. V was trimmed by 1 base and J by 4 bases, leaving 11 bases between them. This CDR3 is CASSQGRGWYEQYF. The CDR3 coding sequence is TGCGCCAGCAGCCAAGGCAGGGGCTGGTACGAGCAGTACTTC.

This chain links TRBV19 with TRBJ2-7, with 10 nucleotides matching TRBD2. This CDR3 spans 14 amino acids. The ends lost 4 bases at V and 2 bases at J; junction bases unmatched: 2. Per the germline V gene, CDR1 is LNHDA and CDR2 is SQIVND (reference sequence). For the CDR3, the DNA is TGTGCCAGTAGTAACCTAGCGGGGGCCTACGAGCAGTACTTC. Translation gives CASSNLAGAYEQYF.

The chain joins TRBV4-3 to TRBJ2-1; D perhaps matches TRBD1 (5 bases). The V and J ends lost 1 base and 8 bases respectively, with 18 bases between them. Germline assignment: CDR1 LGHNA and CDR2 YSLEER. CDR3 length: 16 residues. CDR3 residues: CASSQVANTGRYEQFF. As DNA, the CDR3 is TGCGCCAGCAGCCAAGTCGCAAATACAGGTCGATATGAGCAGTTCTTC.

The V gene is TRBV5-4, the J gene TRBJ2-6; D not certain. This CDR3 region has 15 residues. Trimming removed 0 bases at V and 1 base at J, with 5 bases between. Germline V lookup: CDR1 SGHNT, CDR2 YYREEE (reference sequence). The CDR3 sequence is CASSLVTSGANVLTF. CDR3 nucleotides: TGTGCCAGCAGCTTGGTCACGTCTGGGGCCAACGTCCTGACTTTC.

This chain joins TRBV2 and TRBJ2-2, with D perhaps TRBD2 (7 bases). Germline CDR1 SNHLY, CDR2 FYNNEI. The length of the CDR3 is 15 residues. The V end lost 7 bases, the J end lost 4 bases, and 16 bases lay between the germline ends. The CDR3 bases are TGTGCCAGCACCGCCTGGGGGGGCGGCACCGGGGAGCTGTTTTTT. Translating gives CASTAWGGGTGELFF.

V gene TRBV6-5 combines with J gene TRBJ2-2, with D unresolved. Trimming cost V 6 bases and J 5 bases, with 10 bases left between them. Germline V gives CDR1 MNHEY, CDR2 SVGAGI. There are 13 residues in the CDR3. The CDR3: CASRKGPTGELFF. The DNA of the CDR3 is TGTGCCAGCAGAAAAGGACCTACCGGGGAGCTGTTTTTT.

J is TRBJ2-7 and V is TRBV7-2; D gene ambiguous. This CDR3 comprises 14 residues. Deletions cut 2 bases from V and 1 base from J, with 9 bases between. Germline CDR1 SGHTA, CDR2 FQGNSA. CDR3 DNA: TGTGCCAGCAGCTTATCCCTTCTGTCCTACGAGCAGTACTTC. Translated: CASSLSLLSYEQYF.

V gene TRBV19 combines with J gene TRBJ2-2; weak D call: TRBD1 (7 bases). V lost 2 bases and J 5 bases, leaving 12 bases between the germline ends. This CDR3 is built from 15 residues. Per germline, CDR1 LNHDA and CDR2 SQIVND (reference sequence). Written as DNA, the CDR3 is TGTGCCAGTAGTATAACGCCAGGGGGGACCGGGGAGCTGTTTTTT. Protein sequence: CASSITPGGTGELFF.

The chain combines TRBV6-5 with TRBJ1-5; perhaps TRBD1 as D (5 bases). The V end was cut by 6 bases, the J end by 7 bases, with 16 bases between. The V gene's germline CDR1 is MNHEY and CDR2 SVGAGI. The CDR3 consists of 14 residues. The CDR3 protein is CASRGTAFQQPQHF. CDR3 DNA sequence: TGTGCCAGCAGGGGGACGGCCTTCCAGCAGCCCCAGCATTTT.

The CDR3 nucleotides are TGTGCCAGTAAGGTGCTTGGGGGGGTAAACACTGAAGCTTTCTTT. Translated, it gives CASKVLGGVNTEAFF. This chain joins TRBV19 and TRBJ1-1; TRBD1 might be the D (5 bases). In germline, CDR1 is LNHDA, CDR2 SQIVND (reference sequence). The ends were cut back, 7 bases at V and 2 bases at J, with 17 bases in the middle. This CDR3 comprises 15 residues.

The table lists this clone with a few counts. The chain employs TRBV6-1 and TRBJ2-7, with 11 bases identical to TRBD1. The V gene's germline CDR1 is MNHNS and CDR2 SASEGT. CDR3 length equals 15 residues. With V trimmed by 3 bases and J by 4 bases, 5 bases remained unmatched. CDR3 sequence: CASSEPGTGGYEQYF. The DNA for the CDR3 is TGTGCCAGCAGTGAGCCAGGGACAGGGGGTTACGAGCAGTACTTC.

The chain combines TRBV27 with TRBJ2-7, with 8 bases fitting TRBD1. Germline loops: CDR1 MNHEY, CDR2 SMNVEV (reference sequence). The CDR3 loop spans 15 amino acids. With V trimmed by 4 bases and J by 3 bases, 8 bases remained unmatched. In nucleotides, the CDR3 is TGTGCCAGCAGTTCTACAGGGGGTAGTAGCTACGAGCAGTACTTC. It specifies CASSSTGGSSYEQYF.

The chain uses TRBV4-3 and TRBJ2-7; 11 nucleotides match TRBD2. The CDR3 spans 15 residues. Germline V gives CDR1 LGHNA, CDR2 YSLEER. The junction had 5 bases not matched to a gene; V was cut back by 3 bases and J by 4 bases. The CDR3, as DNA: TGCGCCAGCAGCCAGGACACTAGCGGGGGATACGAGCAGTACTTC. Translation gives CASSQDTSGGYEQYF.

The CDR3 spells CASSLTGPYGYTF. The CDR3 nucleotides are TGTGCCAGCAGCCTTACAGGGCCGTATGGCTACACCTTC. V gene TRBV11-2 combines with J gene TRBJ1-2, with a weak D call TRBD1 (6 bases). Trimming removed 5 bases at V and 5 bases at J, with 12 bases between. The CDR3 runs 13 residues. Germline V CDR1 and CDR2: SGHAT, FQNNGV.

V gene TRBV7-2 combines with J gene TRBJ1-6; no definite D call. V dropped 5 bases and J dropped 7 bases, with 6 bases sitting between them. The germline V gene encodes CDR1 SGHTA and CDR2 FQGNSA. The CDR3 has 12 residues. CDR3 amino acids: CASSLQNSPLHF. CDR3 DNA: TGTGCCAGCAGCCTACAGAATTCACCCCTCCACTTT.

The chain is built from TRBV5-8 and TRBJ1-4; D possibly corresponds to TRBD1 (6 bases). This CDR3 has 15 amino acids. Between the trimmed V and J ends, which lost 3 bases and 5 bases, there was a span of 14 bases. Germline V gene sequence: CDR1 SGHTS, CDR2 YDEGEE. The CDR3 DNA sequence: TGTGCCAGCAGCTACGGGACAAGCGCAAATGAAAAACTGTTTTTT. Translating it yields CASSYGTSANEKLFF.

The CDR3 is CASSVTTDTQYF. In DNA form, the CDR3 reads TGTGCCAGCAGCGTCACCACAGATACGCAGTATTTT. The chain joins TRBV9 to TRBJ2-3, with D uncertain. Trimming left V 2 bases short and J 2 bases short, with 3 bases between. Germline-derived CDR1 and CDR2 are SGDLS and YYNGEE. The CDR3 covers 12 residues. The whole variable domain, remainder taken from reference TRBV9 and TRBJ2-3, is DSGVTQTPKHLITATGQRVTLRCSPRSGDLSVYWYQQSLDQGLQFLIQYYNGEERAKGNILERFSAQQFPDLHSELNLSSLELGDSALYFCASSVTTDTQYFGPGTRLTVL.

V is TRBV18 and J is TRBJ2-2, with 10 bases identical to TRBD1. V gave up 4 bases and J gave up 4 bases; unmatched junction bases: 6. Germline V gene sequence: CDR1 KGHSH, CDR2 LQKENI. This CDR3 contains 16 residues. The DNA for the CDR3 is TGTGCCAGCTCACGACAGGGGGCGCTGAGCACCGGGGAGCTGTTTTTT. Translating it yields CASSRQGALSTGELFF.

V usage is TRBV18 and J usage is TRBJ2-3, with a tentative D call TRBD1 (6 bases). CDR3 length equals 13 residues. With 3 bases removed from V and 4 bases from J, the gap between germline ends came to 8 bases. Per germline, CDR1 KGHSH and CDR2 LQKENI. The CDR3 region is CASSPTGSDTQYF. Here the CDR3 DNA reads TGTGCCAGCTCACCCACAGGGTCAGATACGCAGTATTTT.

The chain has TRBV18 and TRBJ1-1; 8 nucleotides line up with TRBD1. The CDR3 loop spans 12 amino acids. V gave up 8 bases and J gave up 1 base; unmatched junction bases: 0. Per the germline V gene, CDR1 is KGHSH and CDR2 is LQKENI. Here the CDR3 DNA reads TGTGCCAGCGGACAGGGGAACACTGAAGCTTTCTTT. Encoded protein: CASGQGNTEAFF.

The chain combines TRBV27 with TRBJ2-7; D unresolved. CDR3 length: 14 residues. V lost 6 bases, J lost 0 bases, and 12 bases lay in between. Germline V gene sequence: CDR1 MNHEY, CDR2 SMNVEV (reference sequence). In DNA form, the CDR3 reads TGTGCCAGCAGCAAAACAAGACTCTCCTACGAGCAGTACTTC. It is translated as CASSKTRLSYEQYF.

This clone was seen just once. The chain joins TRBV4-1 to TRBJ2-5, with D tentatively TRBD1 (7 bases). Germline values: CDR1 MGHRA, CDR2 YSYEKL. There are 15 residues in the CDR3. Trimming removed 8 bases from V and 7 bases from J, with 23 bases in between. The CDR3 loop reads CASGGQSSQGGTQYF. In DNA, the CDR3 is TGCGCCAGCGGAGGACAGAGTTCTCAGGGGGGGACCCAGTACTTC.

The table lists this clone with a count of one. The gene calls are TRBV19 and TRBJ1-2; the match to TRBD1 covers 7 bases. The CDR3 totals 19 residues. Germline lookup yields CDR1 LNHDA and CDR2 SQIVND (reference sequence). Unmatched junction bases numbered 20, after V lost 3 bases and J lost 4 bases. The CDR3 DNA reads as TGTGCCAGTAGTATTGGGCAGGGAGGGGGCTTATGGAATGTCTATGGCTACACCTTC. Amino acid sequence: CASSIGQGGGLWNVYGYTF.

The J gene is TRBJ2-7, the V gene TRBV5-4; perhaps TRBD2 as D (6 bases). This CDR3 contains 14 residues. The V end lost 0 bases, the J end lost 0 bases, and 7 bases lay between the germline ends. In germline, CDR1 is SGHNT, CDR2 YYREEE (reference sequence). The chain's CDR3 is CASSLAGSSYEQYF. The CDR3 coding sequence is TGTGCCAGCAGCTTGGCCGGGAGCTCCTACGAGCAGTACTTC.

Note on this clone: Other DNA sequences in the same sample also yield this CDR3. The gene calls are TRBV27 and TRBJ2-7; D might be TRBD1 or TRBD2, each matching 5 bases. Trimming cost V 3 bases and J 3 bases, with 9 bases left between them. Germline CDR1 and CDR2: MNHEY and SMNVEV (reference sequence). The CDR3 extends over 13 amino acids. The CDR3 spells CASSFGTGYEQYF. As DNA, the CDR3 is TGTGCCAGCAGTTTTGGGACGGGCTACGAGCAGTACTTC.

The rearrangement links TRBV7-6 to TRBJ1-1; D call uncertain. The CDR3 extends over 16 amino acids. V dropped 1 base and J dropped 1 base, with 13 bases sitting between them. Germline V lookup: CDR1 SGHVS, CDR2 FNYEAQ. The CDR3 is CASSLGGTSTNTEAFF. The CDR3 DNA follows: TGTGCCAGCAGCTTAGGCGGCACCAGTACGAACACTGAAGCTTTCTTT.

This rearrangement joins TRBV24-1 to TRBJ2-1; D is ambiguous. CDR3 size: 13 residues. The V gene's germline CDR1 is KGHDR and CDR2 SFDVKD. V gave up 3 bases and J gave up 10 bases, with 12 bases separating them. This chain's CDR3 is CATSDTPTAEQFF. Here the CDR3 DNA reads TGTGCCACCAGTGATACCCCGACGGCCGAGCAGTTCTTC.

The chain combines TRBV30 with TRBJ1-3, with D possibly matching TRBD1 (5 bases). Germline V gene data show CDR1 as GTSNPN and CDR2 as SVGIG (reference sequence). This CDR3 comprises 14 residues. V was clipped by 2 bases and J by 4 bases, with 12 bases between them. The CDR3 is CAWSTRVAGNTIYF. The CDR3 DNA reads as TGTGCCTGGAGTACCAGGGTGGCGGGAAACACCATATATTTT.